Below, one T cell receptor beta chain is given with its context. The antigen remains undetermined. Brentuximab vedotin exposure varied, and every patient relapsed after autologous stem cell transplantation. The CDR3 runs to 13 residues. Trimming removed 2 bases at V and 3 bases at J, with 8 bases between. Germline loops: CDR1 SGHDN, CDR2 FVKESK. The data were taken from a study of PD-1 blockade in classical Hodgkin lymphoma. Overall study context: Patients were dosed intravenously with nivolumab at 3 mg/kg every 2 weeks. Study results and caveats: The study found that TCR diversity rose significantly by C4D1 in CD4+ but not CD8+ cells. Baseline TCR diversity was reportedly lower in newly diagnosed patients than in healthy donors. It was reported as lower still in relapsed/refractory patients.

Some clones are missing from TCRdb's copy, which holds only in-frame ones; the method was immunoSEQ multiplex PCR. In the table there are 25,000 to 35,000 clones, around three quarters of which are singletons. The chain recombines TRBV14 with TRBJ2-7, with D perhaps matching TRBD2 (6 bases). The source is a human donor with classical Hodgkin lymphoma. Sequenced here: peripheral blood mononuclear cells (PBMCs), sampled before the second cycle of nivolumab. CDR3 loop: CASSQLAFYEQYF. CDR3 sequence (DNA): TGTGCCAGCAGCCAACTAGCGTTCTACGAGCAGTACTTC. The full variable domain, with the rest looked up from reference TRBV14 and TRBJ2-7, is EAGVTQFPSHSVIEKGQTVTLRCDPISGHDNLYWYRRVMGKEIKFLLHFVKESKQDESGMPNNRFLAERTGGTYSTLKVQPAELEDSGVYFCASSQLAFYEQYFGPGTRLTVT.